This is a list of T cell receptor beta chains from one sample in a study of CD8+ T cells in alopecia areata. The repertoire was sequenced with immunoSEQ multiplex PCR; TCRdb's copy has only in-frame clones and lacks some. This table holds roughly 190,000 clones, 60% found once. The material was CD4+ T cells sorted from blood, obtained at week 24, from a patient treated with tofacitinib. These receptor sequences come from a human donor with alopecia areata. Each CDR3 is given with its conserved first and last residue. A D gene is named only where the DNA matches it firmly. A row's size may be missing; if present it is once, few, many or a size class.

D gene: TRBD1
V gene: TRBV29-1
clone size: .
J gene: TRBJ2-3
CDR3 DNA: TGCAGCTCCAGAGGGACAGCCCTCACAGATACGCAGTATTTT
CDR3 protein: CSSRGTALTDTQYF

D gene: TRBD2
V gene: TRBV15
clone size: .
J gene: TRBJ2-5
CDR3 DNA: TGTGCCACCAGCAGAGGCCCACTAAGCGGGGGGCACCAAGAGACCCAGTACTTC
CDR3 protein: CATSRGPLSGGHQETQYF

D gene: .
V gene: TRBV5-1
clone size: few
J gene: TRBJ2-2
CDR3 DNA: TGCGCCAGCAGCTCACAGGGAACCGGGGAGCTGTTTTTT
CDR3 protein: CASSSQGTGELFF

D gene: .
V gene: TRBV15
clone size: .
J gene: TRBJ1-2
CDR3 DNA: TGTGCCACCAGCATTGGATTCGACACAAACTATGGCTACACCTTC
CDR3 protein: CATSIGFDTNYGYTF

D gene: .
V gene: TRBV5-4
clone size: .
J gene: TRBJ1-4
CDR3 DNA: TGTGCCAGCAGCTCGAAACAGGAGACTAATGAAAAACTGTTTTTT
CDR3 protein: CASSSKQETNEKLFF

D gene: .
V gene: TRBV29-1
clone size: .
J gene: TRBJ1-3
CDR3 DNA: TGCAGCGCAAGGGCAGGAAACACCATATATTTT
CDR3 protein: CSARAGNTIYF

D gene: .
V gene: TRBV20-1
clone size: .
J gene: TRBJ2-1
CDR3 DNA: TGCAGTGCCGACACCTACAATGAGCAGTTCTTC
CDR3 protein: CSADTYNEQFF

D gene: .
V gene: TRBV29-1
clone size: few
J gene: TRBJ1-1
CDR3 DNA: TGCAGCGTTGAAGATTACCAGGGAGCTTTCTTT
CDR3 protein: CSVEDYQGAFF

D gene: .
V gene: TRBV5-4
clone size: .
J gene: TRBJ1-6
CDR3 DNA: TGTGCCAGCAGCTTGTATGATTCACCCCTCCACTTT
CDR3 protein: CASSLYDSPLHF

D gene: .
V gene: TRBV30
clone size: .
J gene: TRBJ2-1
CDR3 DNA: TGTGCCTGGAGTGGGGTGAGCTCCTACAATGAGCAGTTCTTC
CDR3 protein: CAWSGVSSYNEQFF

D gene: TRBD2
V gene: TRBV7-3
clone size: .
J gene: TRBJ2-1
CDR3 DNA: TGTGCCAGCAGCTTTGCGGGACTAGCGGGGGACAATGAGCAGTTCTTC
CDR3 protein: CASSFAGLAGDNEQFF

D gene: .
V gene: TRBV29-1
clone size: few
J gene: TRBJ2-1
CDR3 DNA: TGCAGCGTTGGGACTACGCCCAACAATGAGCAGTTCTTC
CDR3 protein: CSVGTTPNNEQFF

D gene: .
V gene: TRBV11-3
clone size: .
J gene: TRBJ1-2
CDR3 DNA: TGTGCCAGCAGCTCCCTCGGCGCTAACTATGGCTACACCTTC
CDR3 protein: CASSSLGANYGYTF

D gene: .
V gene: TRBV7-2
clone size: .
J gene: TRBJ1-1
CDR3 DNA: TGTGCCAGCAGCGAGGGGACTGAAGCTTTCTTT
CDR3 protein: CASSEGTEAFF

D gene: .
V gene: TRBV7-8
clone size: .
J gene: TRBJ2-6
CDR3 DNA: TGTGCCAGCAGCTCTGGTAGCGGACTGGCCAACGTCCTGACTTTC
CDR3 protein: CASSSGSGLANVLTF

D gene: .
V gene: TRBV4-3
clone size: few
J gene: TRBJ2-7
CDR3 DNA: TGCGCCAGCAGCCAAGATGCGGGCCCGTCCTACGAGCAGTACTTC
CDR3 protein: CASSQDAGPSYEQYF

D gene: TRBD2
V gene: TRBV5-1
clone size: .
J gene: TRBJ2-7
CDR3 DNA: TGCGCCAGCAGCTTGTCGTCTAGCGGGGGGACCGAGCAGTACTTC
CDR3 protein: CASSLSSSGGTEQYF

D gene: .
V gene: TRBV27
clone size: .
J gene: TRBJ1-4
CDR3 DNA: TGTGCCAGCAAGGACACGTCCCGAAAACTGTTTTTT
CDR3 protein: CASKDTSRKLFF

D gene: TRBD2
V gene: TRBV6-5
clone size: few
J gene: TRBJ2-3
CDR3 DNA: TGTGCCAGCAGTTCTCCGGGACTAGCGGACACAGATACGCAGTATTTT
CDR3 protein: CASSSPGLADTDTQYF

D gene: .
V gene: TRBV14
clone size: .
J gene: TRBJ1-1
CDR3 DNA: TGTGCCAGCAGCCGGACAGTGAACACTGAAGCTTTCTTT
CDR3 protein: CASSRTVNTEAFF

D gene: .
V gene: TRBV5-1
clone size: .
J gene: TRBJ1-1
CDR3 DNA: TGCGCCAGCAGCTTGGAAGACATAGGCACTGAAGCTTTCTTT
CDR3 protein: CASSLEDIGTEAFF

D gene: .
V gene: TRBV11-3
clone size: few
J gene: TRBJ2-1
CDR3 DNA: TGTGCCAGCAGCTTAATGGGGGGCCATGAGCAGTTCTTC
CDR3 protein: CASSLMGGHEQFF

D gene: TRBD1
V gene: TRBV29-1
clone size: few
J gene: TRBJ1-2
CDR3 DNA: TGCAGCGTAAACGAACAGGGGACGGGATATGGCTACACCTTC
CDR3 protein: CSVNEQGTGYGYTF

D gene: .
V gene: TRBV6-5
clone size: few
J gene: TRBJ1-1
CDR3 DNA: TGTGCCAGCAGTTACTCCCTAACAGGAAACACTGAAGCTTTCTTT
CDR3 protein: CASSYSLTGNTEAFF

D gene: .
V gene: TRBV28
clone size: .
J gene: TRBJ1-1
CDR3 DNA: TGTGCCAGCAGTCCACATATCATGAACACTGAAGCTTTCTTT
CDR3 protein: CASSPHIMNTEAFF

D gene: TRBD2
V gene: TRBV30
clone size: .
J gene: TRBJ2-3
CDR3 DNA: TGTGCCATAGCTCTAGCGGGGAAGCCGGGAGATACGCAGTATTTT
CDR3 protein: CAIALAGKPGDTQYF

D gene: .
V gene: TRBV29-1
clone size: .
J gene: TRBJ1-2
CDR3 DNA: TGCAGCGTTGAAGAATTAGGAGGCTACACCTTC
CDR3 protein: CSVEELGGYTF

D gene: TRBD1
V gene: TRBV2
clone size: .
J gene: TRBJ2-3
CDR3 DNA: TGTGCCAGCAAAGGGACAGCGCCAGATACGCAGTATTTT
CDR3 protein: CASKGTAPDTQYF

D gene: .
V gene: TRBV9
clone size: once
J gene: TRBJ1-1
CDR3 DNA: TGTGCCAGCAGCGTAGAAGGGGACACCAACACTGAAGCTTTCTTT
CDR3 protein: CASSVEGDTNTEAFF

D gene: TRBD1
V gene: TRBV29-1
clone size: .
J gene: TRBJ2-3
CDR3 DNA: TGCAGCGGCGTCCGGGACAGGGACGCAGATACGCAGTATTTT
CDR3 protein: CSGVRDRDADTQYF

D gene: .
V gene: TRBV30
clone size: .
J gene: TRBJ2-7
CDR3 DNA: TGTGCCTGGAGTGTAAAAGGAGCAGGGCAACACGAGCAGTACTTC
CDR3 protein: CAWSVKGAGQHEQYF

D gene: .
V gene: TRBV29-1
clone size: .
J gene: TRBJ1-2
CDR3 DNA: TGCAGCGTTGAAGATCTTCAAGGACGGACCTATGGCTACACCTTC
CDR3 protein: CSVEDLQGRTYGYTF

D gene: TRBD1
V gene: TRBV4-3
clone size: few
J gene: TRBJ1-4
CDR3 DNA: TGCGCCAGCAGCTCCGGGACAGGGAGTTTGGAACTGTTTTTT
CDR3 protein: CASSSGTGSLELFF

D gene: TRBD1
V gene: TRBV29-1
clone size: .
J gene: TRBJ1-2
CDR3 DNA: TGCAGCGTTGAGAATTGGGACAGAATAACAAACTATGGCTACACCTTC
CDR3 protein: CSVENWDRITNYGYTF

D gene: .
V gene: TRBV4-3
clone size: .
J gene: TRBJ1-1
CDR3 DNA: TGCGCCAGCAGCCAACAGGGCATCAACACTGAAGCTTTCTTT
CDR3 protein: CASSQQGINTEAFF

D gene: TRBD1
V gene: TRBV7-9
clone size: .
J gene: TRBJ1-6
CDR3 DNA: TGTGCCAGCAGCCTCTCCGGGACAGGGAATTCACCCCTCCACTTT
CDR3 protein: CASSLSGTGNSPLHF

D gene: .
V gene: TRBV5-6
clone size: .
J gene: TRBJ1-1
CDR3 DNA: TGTGCCAGCAGCCGCTACAGGGAGTCTATGCACACTGAAGCTTTCTTT
CDR3 protein: CASSRYRESMHTEAFF